The source of this TCR beta chain is a study of blood T cell repertoires in COVID-19. Study-wide background: PBMCs, B-cell-depleted T cells, or T cells provided the cDNA or gDNA that made up the material.

Here immunoSEQ multiplex PCR was the method, and the copy in TCRdb shows in-frame clones only, minus some. The table records about 160,000 clones, roughly 93% of them present only once. Germline CDR1 and CDR2: SGHDT and YYEEEE. This CDR3 is built from 13 residues. V lost 2 bases, J lost 7 bases, and 5 bases stayed unmatched. This clone was detected only a few times. The sample contains more than one DNA sequence encoding this CDR3. The sequenced sample consisted of peripheral blood. This chain links TRBV5-6 with TRBJ1-2, with TRBD1 matching over 7 bases. The sequence came from a woman in her fifties or sixties with COVID-19, enrolled during active disease. The CDR3 sequence: CASSFDRASGYTF. CDR3 coding DNA: TGTGCCAGCAGCTTTGACAGGGCCAGTGGCTACACCTTC.